These T cell receptor beta chains were read from a single sample in a study of T cells expressing NK-cell markers. TCRdb re-analyzed the 5' RACE reads; it lists each CDR3 protein once, without DNA. The sample holds more than 400,000 distinct CDR3 sequences. Sequencing was performed on blood T cells: a sorted CD56 or NKG2C T cell subset, CD4+ or CD8+ T cells, or bulk PBMC T cells (not recorded which). The origin of the receptors is a woman aged 18 to 75 in good health. Each CDR3 is given with its conserved first and last residue.

CDR3aa: CASSPSTDRVGYTF; v_gene: TRBV12-3/TRBV12-4; j_gene: TRBJ1-2
CDR3aa: CASSLVGLTDTQYF; v_gene: TRBV7-9; j_gene: TRBJ2-3
CDR3aa: CAISAGTVYGYTF; v_gene: TRBV10-3; j_gene: TRBJ1-2
CDR3aa: CASSPSRAMNEQFF; v_gene: TRBV18; j_gene: TRBJ2-1
CDR3aa: CASSLSYLTLSNQPQHF; v_gene: TRBV27; j_gene: TRBJ1-5
CDR3aa: CASREYNEQFF; v_gene: TRBV6-5; j_gene: TRBJ2-1
CDR3aa: CASSLTGENTGELFF; v_gene: TRBV4-3; j_gene: TRBJ2-2
CDR3aa: CASRLQGRWSNQPQHF; v_gene: TRBV2; j_gene: TRBJ1-5
CDR3aa: CASSHTGTLSYEQYF; v_gene: TRBV12-3/TRBV12-4; j_gene: TRBJ2-7
CDR3aa: CASSYVGGLWNTEAFF; v_gene: TRBV6-2/TRBV6-3; j_gene: TRBJ1-1
CDR3aa: CAISGDLIYNEQFF; v_gene: TRBV10-3; j_gene: TRBJ2-1
CDR3aa: CASRLTANTGELFF; v_gene: TRBV28; j_gene: TRBJ2-2
CDR3aa: CASSQRGTSGGKGSYNEQFF; v_gene: TRBV3-1; j_gene: TRBJ2-1
CDR3aa: CASSYSTGLNSPLHF; v_gene: TRBV6-5; j_gene: TRBJ1-6
CDR3aa: CASNRGAGANVLTF; v_gene: TRBV5-1; j_gene: TRBJ2-6
CDR3aa: CAAGGGARETQYF; v_gene: TRBV6-1; j_gene: TRBJ2-5
CDR3aa: CASSPLAGTPGELFF; v_gene: TRBV4-2; j_gene: TRBJ2-2